The source of this T cell receptor (beta chain) is a study of T-cell reconstitution after alpha-beta-depleted transplantation in children. Study findings and constraints: There were some patients whose high TCRbeta diversity at day 60 came from surviving recipient T cells and thymic progenitors.

The TCRbeta library incorporated unique molecular identifiers. TCRdb reprocessed the PCR reads with MiXCR, giving one entry per CDR3 protein. The sample includes 250,000 to 300,000 distinct CDR3 sequences, about 9.5% of them seen just once. The sample holds many counts of this clonotype. Its antigen is still unknown. J was trimmed by 4 bases and V by 4 bases; bases with no gene match: 1. The CDR3 is 15 residues long. Per the germline V gene, CDR1 is LNHNV and CDR2 is YYDKDF (reference sequence). The sample was PBMCs, taken before TCRalphabeta/CD19-depleted stem cell transplant. V gene TRBV15 combines with J gene TRBJ2-1; 13 positions agree with TRBD2. This TCR derives from a boy in the first two years of life with acute myeloid leukemia, due to receive a stem cell transplant. The CDR3 DNA is TGTGCCACCAGCATGACTAGCGGGAGGTACAATGAGCAGTTCTTC. It codes for CATSMTSGRYNEQFF.